Following are 18 T cell receptor beta chains from one sample sequenced in a study of T cells in localized non-small cell lung cancer. TCRdb's table, derived via immunoSEQ multiplex PCR, lists solely in-frame clones and lacks some. The sample lists approximately 45,000 clones, about 88% occurring once. This material consisted of PBMCs, taken before any cancer treatment. These receptor sequences come from a man between 40 and 75 years old with stage II lung adenocarcinoma.

This clone appeared a few times. The V gene is TRBV19, the J gene TRBJ1-1; D is possibly TRBD1 (5 bases). There are 14 residues in the CDR3. The germline V and J ends were trimmed by 11 bases and 6 bases, with 22 bases remaining between them. Germline V lookup: CDR1 LNHDA, CDR2 SQIVND (reference sequence). For the CDR3, the DNA is TGTGCCTCCTATCGGCAGGGCCCGAAGCCTGAAGCTTTCTTT. Amino acids: CASYRQGPKPEAFF.

This rearrangement joins TRBV2 to TRBJ1-2; the D gene is possibly TRBD1 (5 bases). The CDR3 covers 15 residues. Germline assignment: CDR1 SNHLY and CDR2 FYNNEI. Trimming stripped 6 bases from V and 0 bases from J, with 14 bases between. CDR3 coding DNA: TGTGCCAGCAGAATCGACAGCGAGACTAACTATGGCTACACCTTC. Protein product: CASRIDSETNYGYTF.

This chain uses TRBV7-8 with TRBJ1-6; 7 positions match TRBD1. The CDR3 contains 15 residues. J gave up 6 bases and V 2 bases, and 4 bases lay outside the gene matches. Germline V gene data show CDR1 as SGHVS and CDR2 as FQNEAQ. The CDR3: CASSLLGTVNSPLHF. The DNA for the CDR3 is TGTGCCAGCAGCTTACTCGGGACAGTTAATTCACCCCTCCACTTT. The full variable domain, completed using reference TRBV7-8 and TRBJ1-6, is GAGVSQSPRYKVAKRGQDVALRCDPISGHVSLFWYQQALGQGPEFLTYFQNEAQLDKSGLPSDRFFAERPEGSVSTLKIQRTQQEDSAVYLCASSLLGTVNSPLHFGNGTRLTVT.

V is TRBV14 and J is TRBJ2-5, with 8 bases identical to TRBD2. Trimming at V came to 4 bases and at J to 4 bases, leaving 8 bases not matched to a gene. Per germline, CDR1 SGHDN and CDR2 FVKESK. The CDR3 loop spans 15 amino acids. The CDR3 reads CASSPWAGGGETQYF. In DNA form, the CDR3 reads TGTGCCAGCAGCCCCTGGGCGGGAGGAGGAGAGACCCAGTACTTC.

By proportion, this clone is medium-sized. The rearrangement links TRBV10-3 to TRBJ1-1; 7 bases fit TRBD1. V trimming: 6 bases; J trimming: 0 bases; junction bases outside the gene matches: 10. Germline V gene data show CDR1 as ENHRY and CDR2 as SYGVKD. This CDR3 spans 16 amino acids. CDR3: CAISERVGQMNTEAFF. CDR3 bases: TGTGCCATCAGCGAAAGGGTGGGACAGATGAACACTGAAGCTTTCTTT.

The V call is TRBV7-2, the J call TRBJ1-5; D is unclear. The V gene's germline CDR1 is SGHTA and CDR2 FQGNSA. The V and J ends lost 0 bases and 5 bases respectively, with 5 bases between them. The CDR3 totals 13 residues. CDR3 protein: CASSLALHQPQHF. Here the CDR3 DNA reads TGTGCCAGCAGCTTAGCGCTGCATCAGCCCCAGCATTTT. Variable domain in full (rest from reference TRBV7-2 and TRBJ1-5): GAGVSQSPSNKVTEKGKDVELRCDPISGHTALYWYRQSLGQGLEFLIYFQGNSAPDKSGLPSDRFSAERTGGSVSTLTIQRTQQEDSAVYLCASSLALHQPQHFGDGTRLSIL.

The genes are TRBV7-2 and TRBJ1-3, with 10 bases fitting TRBD1. J gave up 4 bases and V 3 bases, and 3 bases lay outside the gene matches. The CDR3 extends over 15 amino acids. CDR1 is SGHTA, CDR2 FQGNSA, per germline. CDR3 sequence (DNA): TGTGCCAGCAGCTTGGGGACAGGGGTCGGAAACACCATATATTTT. This codes for CASSLGTGVGNTIYF.

This clone was recorded only once. The chain carries TRBV7-9 and TRBJ2-7; weak D call: TRBD1 (6 bases). The CDR3 covers 12 residues. V was trimmed by 7 bases and J by 5 bases, leaving 12 bases between them. Germline V gene sequence: CDR1 SEHNR, CDR2 FQNEAQ (reference sequence). The CDR3 nucleotides are TGTGCCAGCACCAACAGACAGGACGAGCAGTACTTC. Its translation: CASTNRQDEQYF.

The V call is TRBV7-7, the J call TRBJ2-3, with a possible D match to TRBD1 (5 bases). V was pared by 4 bases and J by 1 base, with 6 bases between. Germline CDR1 SSHAT, CDR2 FNYEAQ (reference sequence). This CDR3 has 13 residues. CDR3 sequence reads: CASSSTGTDTQYF. CDR3 coding DNA: TGTGCCAGCAGCTCGACAGGCACAGATACGCAGTATTTT. The full variable domain, completed using reference TRBV7-7 and TRBJ2-3, is GAGVSQSPRYKVTKRGQDVTLRCDPISSHATLYWYQQALGQGPEFLTYFNYEAQPDKSGLPSDRFSAERPEGSISTLTIQRTEQRDSAMYRCASSSTGTDTQYFGPGTRLTVL.

The rearrangement uses TRBV5-4 and TRBJ2-3, with 16 bases identical to TRBD2. CDR1 is SGHNT and CDR2 is YYREEE in the germline V gene (reference sequence). With 2 bases clipped from V and 3 bases from J, the junction kept 6 bases outside the gene matches. The CDR3 is made up of 18 amino acids. CDR3 coding DNA: TGTGCCAGCAGCTTAGGGACTAGCGGGGGGGCCATGACAGATACGCAGTATTTT. This gives the protein CASSLGTSGGAMTDTQYF.

The V gene is TRBV30, the J gene TRBJ2-4; TRBD1 aligns across 7 bases. The V gene's germline CDR1 is GTSNPN and CDR2 SVGIG (reference sequence). The CDR3 length is 15 residues. V trimming: 2 bases; J trimming: 8 bases; junction bases outside the gene matches: 12. CDR3: CAWSPLGGSGDIQYF. The CDR3 DNA sequence: TGTGCCTGGAGTCCCCTAGGGGGCAGTGGGGACATTCAGTACTTC.

This chain uses TRBV9 with TRBJ2-5; D is unclear. CDR3 length equals 13 residues. Germline CDR1 and CDR2: SGDLS and YYNGEE. Trimming took 1 base from V and 4 from J, leaving 8 bases between them. This CDR3 reads CASSVRVRETQYF. The CDR3, as DNA: TGTGCCAGCAGCGTAAGGGTGCGAGAGACCCAGTACTTC.

CDR3 sequence (DNA): TGTGCCAGCAGTGAATGGGAGACAGGGCTGCAGCCCCAGCATTTT. Its translation is CASSEWETGLQPQHF. The J gene is TRBJ1-5, the V gene TRBV6-1, with 7 bases that match TRBD1. The CDR3 consists of 15 residues. J lost 7 bases, V lost 2 bases, and 8 bases had no gene match. Germline V gene data show CDR1 as MNHNS and CDR2 as SASEGT.

This chain links TRBV11-2 with TRBJ1-4; D not certain. Per the germline V gene, CDR1 is SGHAT and CDR2 is FQNNGV. Deletions cut 5 bases from V and 5 bases from J, with 6 bases between. The CDR3 consists of 12 residues. In nucleotides, the CDR3 is TGTGCCAGCAGCCCTCAGAATGAAAAACTGTTTTTT. Amino acid sequence: CASSPQNEKLFF.

Here the CDR3 DNA reads TGTGCCAGCAGCTTAGCGCTGGGACCATCAAATACGCAGTATTTT. This sequence encodes CASSLALGPSNTQYF. The chain couples TRBV7-2 to TRBJ2-3; D might be TRBD1 or TRBD2, each matching 5 bases. CDR3 length: 15 amino acids. V lost 0 bases and J lost 7, with 14 bases in between. CDR1 SGHTA and CDR2 FQGNSA come from the germline V gene. Looking up the rest from reference TRBV7-2 and TRBJ2-3 gives the full variable domain: GAGVSQSPSNKVTEKGKDVELRCDPISGHTALYWYRQSLGQGLEFLIYFQGNSAPDKSGLPSDRFSAERTGGSVSTLTIQRTQQEDSAVYLCASSLALGPSNTQYFGPGTRLTVL.

The chain's CDR3 is CASSPSGQGSYNSPLHF. The DNA for the CDR3 is TGCGCCAGCAGCCCGAGTGGTCAGGGCTCCTATAATTCACCCCTCCACTTT. The rearrangement links TRBV5-1 to TRBJ1-6; weak D call: TRBD1 (5 bases). Trimming removed 4 bases at V and 0 bases at J, with 14 bases between. The CDR3 totals 17 residues. The germline V gene has CDR1 SGHRS and CDR2 YFSETQ.

The chain has TRBV11-3 and TRBJ2-2; no firm D call. Trimming removed 0 bases from V and 6 bases from J, with 8 bases in between. The CDR3 totals 14 residues. Per germline, CDR1 SGHNT and CDR2 YENEEA. The CDR3 spells CASSLDMRAGELFF. The CDR3 DNA is TGTGCCAGCAGCTTAGATATGCGAGCCGGGGAGCTGTTTTTT.

This clone was counted between two and nine times. The V gene is TRBV5-1, the J gene TRBJ1-2, with no clear D. The CDR3 totals 13 residues. Trimming removed 0 bases from V and 7 bases from J, with 10 bases in between. Germline assignment: CDR1 SGHRS and CDR2 YFSETQ. CDR3 in DNA: TGCGCCAGCAGCTTGGAGGGTCGGGGTGGCTACACCTTC. This codes for CASSLEGRGGYTF.